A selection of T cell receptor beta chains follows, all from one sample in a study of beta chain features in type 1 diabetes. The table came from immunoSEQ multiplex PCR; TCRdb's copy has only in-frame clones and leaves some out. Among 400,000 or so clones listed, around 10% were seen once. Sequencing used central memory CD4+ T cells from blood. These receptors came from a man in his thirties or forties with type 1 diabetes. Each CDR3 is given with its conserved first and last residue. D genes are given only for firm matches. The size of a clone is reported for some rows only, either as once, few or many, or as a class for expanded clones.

CDR3 DNA: TGTGCCAGCAGTTACCTGGGACAGGGTGTGGGAGAGCAGTACTTC
CDR3 protein: CASSYLGQGVGEQYF
J gene: TRBJ2-7
V gene: TRBV28
clone size: -
D gene: TRBD1

CDR3 DNA: TGTGCCAGCAGCACCCCAAGAGGCCCACGGCAGTACTTC
CDR3 protein: CASSTPRGPRQYF
J gene: TRBJ2-7
V gene: TRBV7-2
clone size: many
D gene: -

CDR3 DNA: TGTGCCAGCGAAAAAACAGGGCCCTCCTACAATGAGCAGTTCTTC
CDR3 protein: CASEKTGPSYNEQFF
J gene: TRBJ2-1
V gene: TRBV25-1
clone size: few
D gene: -

CDR3 DNA: TGTGCCAGCAGCCTAACACTCAGGGGAGACTATGGCTACACCTTC
CDR3 protein: CASSLTLRGDYGYTF
J gene: TRBJ1-2
V gene: TRBV5-5
clone size: many
D gene: -

CDR3 DNA: TGCAGCGTTGACGGGGTTGGAGGGTTGGGCACCGGGGAGCTGTTTTTT
CDR3 protein: CSVDGVGGLGTGELFF
J gene: TRBJ2-2
V gene: TRBV29-1
clone size: few
D gene: -

CDR3 DNA: TGTGCCAGTAGTACACTTCCGGGACAGAACACTATGAACACTGAAGCTTTCTTT
CDR3 protein: CASSTLPGQNTMNTEAFF
J gene: TRBJ1-1
V gene: TRBV19
clone size: -
D gene: TRBD1

CDR3 DNA: TGTGCCAGCAGCTTATTGACAGGAGGGGAAAAACTGTTTTTT
CDR3 protein: CASSLLTGGEKLFF
J gene: TRBJ1-4
V gene: TRBV7-2
clone size: -
D gene: -

CDR3 DNA: TGCGCCAGCAGCCAAGATAAATACGCAGACAATGAGCAGTTCTTC
CDR3 protein: CASSQDKYADNEQFF
J gene: TRBJ2-1
V gene: TRBV23-1
clone size: few
D gene: -

CDR3 DNA: TGTGCCAGCAGCCCAAATTATAGCAATCAGCCCCAGCATTTT
CDR3 protein: CASSPNYSNQPQHF
J gene: TRBJ1-5
V gene: TRBV5-5
clone size: few
D gene: -

CDR3 DNA: TGCAGCGTTGATAGAGGGGACGAGCAGTACTTC
CDR3 protein: CSVDRGDEQYF
J gene: TRBJ2-7
V gene: TRBV29-1
clone size: few
D gene: -

CDR3 DNA: TGTGCCAGCAGCCCCCGGGGGGGTGGGCCCAAGGAGACCCAGTACTTC
CDR3 protein: CASSPRGGGPKETQYF
J gene: TRBJ2-5
V gene: TRBV9
clone size: -
D gene: TRBD2

CDR3 DNA: TGCGCCAGCAGCCCGGGCAGGGCTTTTTCCTCTGGAAACACCATATATTTT
CDR3 protein: CASSPGRAFSSGNTIYF
J gene: TRBJ1-3
V gene: TRBV4-1
clone size: few
D gene: -

CDR3 DNA: TGTGCCAGCAGCTTAGCCAGGGTAATAGGCTTGAATGAGCAGTTCTTC
CDR3 protein: CASSLARVIGLNEQFF
J gene: TRBJ2-1
V gene: TRBV7-9
clone size: few
D gene: -

CDR3 DNA: TGCAGCGTTGGACAGGTGCTCACAGATACGCAGTATTTT
CDR3 protein: CSVGQVLTDTQYF
J gene: TRBJ2-3
V gene: TRBV29-1
clone size: -
D gene: -

CDR3 DNA: TGTGCCAGCAGCCAAATCCTTGGGGGGGTTTCCTACAATGAGCAGTTCTTC
CDR3 protein: CASSQILGGVSYNEQFF
J gene: TRBJ2-1
V gene: TRBV4-2
clone size: -
D gene: TRBD2

CDR3 DNA: TGTGCCAGCAGTGAAATGTTACAGGGACAAGAGACCCAGTACTTC
CDR3 protein: CASSEMLQGQETQYF
J gene: TRBJ2-5
V gene: TRBV6-1
clone size: -
D gene: -

CDR3 DNA: TGTGCCACCAGCAGAGATCTGGCAGGGTGGAACACTGAAGCTTTCTTT
CDR3 protein: CATSRDLAGWNTEAFF
J gene: TRBJ1-1
V gene: TRBV15
clone size: few
D gene: -

CDR3 DNA: TGCGCCAGCAGCCAAGTACTTAGGGGGAATCAGCCCCAGCATTTT
CDR3 protein: CASSQVLRGNQPQHF
J gene: TRBJ1-5
V gene: TRBV4-1
clone size: few
D gene: -

CDR3 DNA: TGTGCCAGCAGTCCCCTCGCCGACTGGGGGGGGGAGGGAAAACTGTTTTTT
CDR3 protein: CASSPLADWGGEGKLFF
J gene: TRBJ1-4
V gene: TRBV28
clone size: -
D gene: -

CDR3 DNA: TGTGCCAGCGCGAGGAACCCTAATGAAAAACTGTTTTTT
CDR3 protein: CASARNPNEKLFF
J gene: TRBJ1-4
V gene: TRBV18
clone size: -
D gene: -

CDR3 DNA: TGCGCCAGCAGCCCCCCGACTAGCGGGAACAATGAGCAGTTCTTC
CDR3 protein: CASSPPTSGNNEQFF
J gene: TRBJ2-1
V gene: TRBV5-1
clone size: few
D gene: TRBD2

CDR3 DNA: TGTGCCAGCAGCTTAGGACATAACTATGGCTACACCTTC
CDR3 protein: CASSLGHNYGYTF
J gene: TRBJ1-2
V gene: TRBV7-2
clone size: few
D gene: -

CDR3 DNA: TGTGCCATGTCAGGTTATCTTGGGGCCAACGTCCTGACTTTC
CDR3 protein: CAMSGYLGANVLTF
J gene: TRBJ2-6
V gene: TRBV10-3
clone size: -
D gene: -

CDR3 DNA: TGTGCCAGCAGCCCCCCGGGGAACCAAGAGACCCAGTACTTC
CDR3 protein: CASSPPGNQETQYF
J gene: TRBJ2-5
V gene: TRBV9
clone size: -
D gene: -

CDR3 DNA: TGTGCCAGCAGCTCCGGAGTGAAGGCCGAGAACTACGAGCAGTACTTC
CDR3 protein: CASSSGVKAENYEQYF
J gene: TRBJ2-7
V gene: TRBV7-3
clone size: few
D gene: -

CDR3 DNA: TGCAGCGTTGGGCCTGCAACTAATGAAAAACTGTTTTTT
CDR3 protein: CSVGPATNEKLFF
J gene: TRBJ1-4
V gene: TRBV29-1
clone size: -
D gene: -

CDR3 DNA: TGTGCCAGCAGCGAAACTAGCTCATACAATGAGCAGTTCTTC
CDR3 protein: CASSETSSYNEQFF
J gene: TRBJ2-1
V gene: TRBV5-4
clone size: -
D gene: -

CDR3 DNA: TGTGCCAGCAGATCCGGGACAGGGGACTATGGCTACACCTTC
CDR3 protein: CASRSGTGDYGYTF
J gene: TRBJ1-2
V gene: TRBV27
clone size: few
D gene: TRBD1

CDR3 DNA: TGCGCCAGCAGTGAGTCGGGGTCCCCTTCCTACAATGAGCAGTTCTTC
CDR3 protein: CASSESGSPSYNEQFF
J gene: TRBJ2-1
V gene: TRBV10-1
clone size: -
D gene: -

CDR3 DNA: TGTGCCAGTAGTTTAGCGGGAGGCTACACCGGGGAGCTGTTTTTT
CDR3 protein: CASSLAGGYTGELFF
J gene: TRBJ2-2
V gene: TRBV19
clone size: few
D gene: TRBD2

CDR3 DNA: TGCGCCAGCAGCCAAGATTTTAGGGCAGCTACCGCCAAAAACATTCAGTACTTC
CDR3 protein: CASSQDFRAATAKNIQYF
J gene: TRBJ2-4
V gene: TRBV4-1
clone size: few
D gene: -

CDR3 DNA: TGTGCCAGCAGTCTCTCTAAGGGTCTTGGCCACGAGCAGTACTTC
CDR3 protein: CASSLSKGLGHEQYF
J gene: TRBJ2-7
V gene: TRBV27
clone size: few
D gene: -

CDR3 DNA: TGCAGCGTTGGAGAACAGGAAGCTCAGCCCCAGCATTTT
CDR3 protein: CSVGEQEAQPQHF
J gene: TRBJ1-5
V gene: TRBV29-1
clone size: few
D gene: -

CDR3 DNA: TGTGCCAGCAGTTTTAAGGGCGGGAGGACGGATGAGCAGTTCTTC
CDR3 protein: CASSFKGGRTDEQFF
J gene: TRBJ2-1
V gene: TRBV27
clone size: few
D gene: TRBD2

CDR3 DNA: TGTGCCAGCAGCCAATCGGCCACTGAAGCTTTCTTT
CDR3 protein: CASSQSATEAFF
J gene: TRBJ1-1
V gene: TRBV7-3
clone size: few
D gene: -

CDR3 DNA: TGTGCCAGCAGCTTAAGGACTGATTATAGCTACACCTTC
CDR3 protein: CASSLRTDYSYTF
J gene: TRBJ1-2
V gene: TRBV11-3
clone size: few
D gene: -

CDR3 DNA: TGTGCCTGGAGTTCGACAGGGGAGAAAGCTTTCTTT
CDR3 protein: CAWSSTGEKAFF
J gene: TRBJ1-1
V gene: TRBV30
clone size: few
D gene: TRBD1

CDR3 DNA: TGCGCCAGCAGTTCGAGGACTAGTACAGATACGCAGTATTTT
CDR3 protein: CASSSRTSTDTQYF
J gene: TRBJ2-3
V gene: TRBV4-1
clone size: many
D gene: TRBD2

CDR3 DNA: TGTGCCAGCAGCGATGACAGGGTACCTAACGAGCAGTACTTC
CDR3 protein: CASSDDRVPNEQYF
J gene: TRBJ2-7
V gene: TRBV9
clone size: many
D gene: TRBD1

CDR3 DNA: TGCGCCAGCAGCCAAGAGTGGGGCAGTAATCAGCCCCAGCATTTT
CDR3 protein: CASSQEWGSNQPQHF
J gene: TRBJ1-5
V gene: TRBV4-3
clone size: few
D gene: -

CDR3 DNA: TGTGCCAGCAGCTTAGGCCCTGGCTACACCTTC
CDR3 protein: CASSLGPGYTF
J gene: TRBJ1-2
V gene: TRBV7-4
clone size: once
D gene: -

CDR3 DNA: TGTGCCAGCAGCCCACGGGAGGGCCGGGGCACAGATACGCAGTATTTT
CDR3 protein: CASSPREGRGTDTQYF
J gene: TRBJ2-3
V gene: TRBV27
clone size: few
D gene: TRBD2

CDR3 DNA: TGTGCCAGCAGTGCCTGGTCGACGAACACCGGGGAGCTGTTTTTT
CDR3 protein: CASSAWSTNTGELFF
J gene: TRBJ2-2
V gene: TRBV2
clone size: few
D gene: -

CDR3 DNA: TGCGCCAGCAGCCGAGCCCCGGTTGGTGAAGCTTTCTTT
CDR3 protein: CASSRAPVGEAFF
J gene: TRBJ1-1
V gene: TRBV4-3
clone size: -
D gene: -

CDR3 DNA: TGTGCCAGCAGCACGTGGACAGGGAACTCCTACGAGCAGTACTTC
CDR3 protein: CASSTWTGNSYEQYF
J gene: TRBJ2-7
V gene: TRBV7-9
clone size: -
D gene: TRBD1